This T cell receptor (beta chain) was sequenced for a study of shared clonotypes between healthy human individuals. CD4+ cells yielded CD45RA+ naive and CD45RA-negative memory subsets. Each subset's genomic DNA was split evenly across several immunoSEQ plates. The table came from immunoSEQ multiplex PCR; TCRdb's copy has only in-frame clones and leaves some out. The sample lists some 1.5 million clones; approximately 98% were seen once. To note about this clone: Its antigen remains unidentified.

The length of the CDR3 is 17 residues. Germline V lookup: CDR1 MDHEN, CDR2 SYDVKM. V shed 5 bases and J 3 bases; nucleotides not matched to a gene: 10. Notes on the study in general: Since donors were few, the genetic and exposure-history diversity represented was limited. Generation probabilities were higher for clonotypes shared across all four sorted-subset donors than for unshared ones.

The source material was naive CD4+ T cells sorted from blood. Subset in this sample: CD45RA+ positively selected. The sequence was obtained from a man younger than 40 in good health. The V gene is TRBV28, the J gene TRBJ2-3; TRBD2 matches 11 bases. This chain's CDR3 is CASSPDSGRALTDTQYF. The CDR3 bases are TGTGCCAGCAGTCCAGATAGCGGGAGGGCGCTGACAGATACGCAGTATTTT.